A selection of T cell receptor beta chains follows, all from one sample in a study of T cell responses to AZD1222 COVID-19 vaccine. TCRdb's copy holds only in-frame clones and misses some; the assay was immunoSEQ multiplex PCR. The sample has some 150,000 clones, 90% seen once. The sequences come from peripheral blood, collected 28 days after the second AZD1222 dose. The receptors shown here come from an adult who received the AZD1222 COVID-19 vaccine. The CDR3 runs from the conserved cysteine through the conserved F or W. The order of the fields is V gene, CDR3 protein.

V gene: TRBV7-9
CDR3 protein: CASSLGDRRNTEAFF

V gene: TRBV28
CDR3 protein: CASSLGPATNEKLFF

V gene: TRBV18
CDR3 protein: CASSPLGLAGISYNEQFF

V gene: TRBV18
CDR3 protein: CASSPITGVTEAFF

V gene: TRBV7-2
CDR3 protein: CASSPRTDQPQHF

V gene: TRBV29-1
CDR3 protein: CSASMNTEAFF

V gene: TRBV5-1
CDR3 protein: CASSPGTLTYEQYF

V gene: TRBV5-6
CDR3 protein: CASSSRPDTQYF

V gene: TRBV9
CDR3 protein: CASSVQDSNTEAFF

V gene: TRBV7-8
CDR3 protein: CASSSSTSNEQFF

V gene: TRBV29-1
CDR3 protein: CSVEDGRYHPPDTQYF

V gene: TRBV6-2/TRBV6-3
CDR3 protein: CASSSVYGYTF

V gene: TRBV4-1
CDR3 protein: CASSQDLLPRGTEAFF

V gene: TRBV5-4
CDR3 protein: CASSLSGDDGELFF

V gene: TRBV19
CDR3 protein: CASNKGTYNSPLHF

V gene: TRBV12-3/TRBV12-4
CDR3 protein: CASSYGNQPQHF

V gene: TRBV4-1
CDR3 protein: CASSRLGGNQPQHF

V gene: TRBV5-1
CDR3 protein: CASSLLADQETQYF